This T cell receptor beta chain was identified during a study of CD8+ T cells in alopecia areata. About the research overall: Treated patients swallowed 5 to 10 mg of oral tofacitinib twice daily.

Study results and limitations: Among the cells sequenced in scalp samples are also the resident alphabeta T cells of normal skin.

Researchers took lesional scalp punch biopsies and peripheral blood from people who were alopecia areata patients. Sorting separated CD4+ and CD8+ T cells out of PBMCs. This clone was detected only a few times. The antigen is undetermined. Sequencing relied on a cDNA template that was reverse transcribed from extracted RNA. Clones were sequenced by immunoSEQ multiplex PCR, and TCRdb holds only the in-frame ones, with some missing. The repertoire consists of about 160,000 clones, with around 47% occurring once and the leading ten covering about 6.8%. This receptor was identified in a human donor with alopecia areata. Sequencing input: CD4+ T cells sorted from blood.

The CDR3 bases are TGTGCCACCAGCAGAACCGACAGGGACCGAGCTGGCTACACCTTC. It yields the protein CATSRTDRDRAGYTF. V is TRBV15 and J is TRBJ1-2, with 7 bases fitting TRBD1. This CDR3 comprises 15 residues. CDR1 is LNHNV and CDR2 is YYDKDF in the germline V gene (reference sequence). V lost 2 bases to trimming and J lost 7 bases; unmatched junction nucleotides: 10.